The T cell receptor (beta chain) described here comes from a study of somatic mutations in cytotoxic T cells in rheumatoid arthritis. The overall study: Right after diagnosis, and before any treatment had started, patient peripheral blood (about 29 ml EDTA) was drawn.

Points on this clone: As yet, its antigen is unknown.

Here immunoSEQ multiplex PCR was the method, and the copy in TCRdb shows in-frame clones only, minus some. The data hold 20,000 to 25,000 clones, with about four fifths observed a single time. Findings of the study overall: Statistical analysis of the slight TRBV07 underrepresentation in rheumatoid arthritis patients did not adjust for multiple comparisons. An age-related increase in CD8+ clonality was seen in rheumatoid arthritis patients but not in healthy controls.

The CDR3 runs 11 residues. Per the germline V gene, CDR1 is DFQATT and CDR2 is SNEGSKA (reference sequence). The V and J ends lost 1 base and 5 bases respectively, with 6 bases between them. The sequenced material came from CD8+ T cells sorted from blood. This rearrangement joins TRBV20-1 to TRBJ2-7; D remains unclear. The sequence was collected from an adult with rheumatoid arthritis. The CDR3 loop is CSARVLDEQYF. Written as DNA, the CDR3 is TGCAGTGCTAGAGTATTGGACGAGCAGTACTTC.